The source of this T cell receptor beta chain is a study of blood T cell repertoires in COVID-19. Whole-study context: Some COVID-19 samples were acute and others convalescent; all came from the United States, Italy and Spain.

Enrollment of patients from Seattle took place during active infection, with longitudinal follow-up. The table lists this clone with a few counts. With V trimmed by 5 bases and J by 1 base, 3 bases remained unmatched. Looked up from germline, CDR1 is SNHLY and CDR2 is FYNNEI. This CDR3 is 15 amino acids long. Methods used by the authors: Estimates of nucleated cell counts were drawn from the amplification of reference gene primers. Clones were sequenced by immunoSEQ multiplex PCR, and TCRdb holds only the in-frame ones, with some missing. V and J calls and clone size come straight from that table; D and trimming were deduced from the DNA. The table has some 220,000 clones, 75% to 90% seen once.

Sequenced material: peripheral blood. The rearrangement uses TRBV2 and TRBJ2-1; 9 nucleotides line up with TRBD2. This clonotype was sampled from a woman in her seventies with COVID-19, enrolled during active disease. CDR3 region: CASSQSGGSYNEQFF. For the CDR3, the DNA is TGTGCCAGCAGTCAGAGCGGGGGGTCCTACAATGAGCAGTTCTTC.